This TCR beta chain emerged from a study of T cell responses to AZD1222 COVID-19 vaccine. Some clones are missing from TCRdb's copy, which holds only in-frame ones; the method was immunoSEQ multiplex PCR. The sample consists of about 140,000 clones, 90% of them appearing once. This CDR3 spans 13 amino acids. V was shortened by 5 bases and J by 7 bases, with 13 bases between the two germline ends. Germline CDR1 reads SGHRS; CDR2 reads YFSETQ. The sequencing used peripheral blood, collected on day 0 of AZD1222 vaccination. This receptor was identified in an adult in good health. This rearrangement joins TRBV5-1 to TRBJ1-5; no firm D call. The CDR3 DNA follows: TGCGCCAGCAGTAGGAGGTTCGGCCAGCCCCAGCATTTT. As protein: CASSRRFGQPQHF.